Listed below are T cell receptor beta chains from one sample, sequenced in a study of blood T cell repertoires in COVID-19. The method was immunoSEQ multiplex PCR; TCRdb's version includes in-frame clones alone and lacks a portion of them. The profile shows 350,000 to 450,000 clones, around 91% of them singletons. Sequencing used PBMCs or T cells enriched from blood (not recorded which). The receptors shown here come from a man aged 25 to 45 who had recovered from COVID-19. Each CDR3 is given with its conserved first and last residue. The order of the fields is J gene, D gene, clone size, V gene, CDR3 protein, CDR3 DNA. The D gene is left open where the match is weak. Only part of the rows carry a size: once, few, many, or a class if the clone is expanded.

J gene: TRBJ2-5; D gene: TRBD1; clone size: once; V gene: TRBV28; CDR3 protein: CASSLPRTGGFQETQYF; CDR3 DNA: TGTGCCAGCAGTTTACCGAGGACAGGGGGCTTTCAAGAGACCCAGTACTTC
J gene: TRBJ2-7; D gene: TRBD2; clone size: -; V gene: TRBV7-8; CDR3 protein: CASSSRLDRTSYEQYF; CDR3 DNA: TGTGCCAGCAGCTCCCGTTTGGATCGGACTAGCTACGAGCAGTACTTC
J gene: TRBJ1-4; D gene: TRBD1; clone size: -; V gene: TRBV3-1/TRBV3-2; CDR3 protein: CASSQTGTGYEKLFF; CDR3 DNA: TGTGCCAGCAGCCAAACCGGGACAGGGTATGAAAAACTGTTTTTT
J gene: TRBJ1-4; D gene: -; clone size: -; V gene: TRBV6-5; CDR3 protein: CASSRQLNNEKLFF; CDR3 DNA: TGTGCCAGCAGTCGACAGCTTAATAATGAAAAACTGTTTTTT
J gene: TRBJ1-1; D gene: -; clone size: few; V gene: TRBV5-1; CDR3 protein: CASSLGEATEAFF; CDR3 DNA: TGCGCCAGCAGCCTCGGTGAGGCCACTGAAGCTTTCTTT
J gene: TRBJ2-7; D gene: -; clone size: -; V gene: TRBV5-1; CDR3 protein: CASSSGVYEQYF; CDR3 DNA: TGCGCCAGCAGCTCGGGGGTCTACGAGCAGTACTTC
J gene: TRBJ2-1; D gene: TRBD2; clone size: -; V gene: TRBV11-3; CDR3 protein: CASSSTSGDPEQFF; CDR3 DNA: TGTGCCAGCAGCTCGACTAGCGGGGATCCGGAGCAGTTCTTC
J gene: TRBJ2-3; D gene: -; clone size: -; V gene: TRBV10-3; CDR3 protein: CAISESASEVQGTQYF; CDR3 DNA: TGTGCCATCAGTGAGTCTGCTAGCGAGGTGCAGGGTACGCAGTATTTT
J gene: TRBJ1-6; D gene: -; clone size: -; V gene: TRBV28; CDR3 protein: CASSLGLGEGSPLHF; CDR3 DNA: TGTGCCAGCAGTTTGGGGTTAGGCGAGGGATCACCCCTCCACTTT
J gene: TRBJ1-1; D gene: -; clone size: -; V gene: TRBV28; CDR3 protein: CASTPPAGAEAFF; CDR3 DNA: TGTGCCAGCACTCCCCCGGCGGGCGCTGAAGCTTTCTTT
J gene: TRBJ2-5; D gene: TRBD1; clone size: -; V gene: TRBV28; CDR3 protein: CASSPDRGETQYF; CDR3 DNA: TGTGCCAGCAGCCCCGACAGGGGCGAGACCCAGTACTTC
J gene: TRBJ2-4; D gene: TRBD2; clone size: -; V gene: TRBV25-1; CDR3 protein: CASSELPSGIDIQYF; CDR3 DNA: TGTGCCAGCAGTGAATTACCTAGCGGGATTGACATTCAGTACTTC
J gene: TRBJ2-7; D gene: -; clone size: -; V gene: TRBV5-1; CDR3 protein: CASSLGQSGYEQYF; CDR3 DNA: TGCGCCAGCAGCTTGGGGCAATCAGGCTACGAGCAGTACTTC
J gene: TRBJ2-2; D gene: -; clone size: -; V gene: TRBV6-4; CDR3 protein: CASRPGQATGELFF; CDR3 DNA: TGTGCCAGCAGACCGGGACAAGCGACCGGGGAGCTGTTTTTT
J gene: TRBJ2-5; D gene: -; clone size: once; V gene: TRBV28; CDR3 protein: CASSFPPGSGTQYF; CDR3 DNA: TGTGCCAGCAGTTTCCCCCCGGGGTCCGGGACCCAGTACTTC
J gene: TRBJ2-2; D gene: -; clone size: -; V gene: TRBV12-3/TRBV12-4; CDR3 protein: CASSHRAAGELFF; CDR3 DNA: TGTGCCAGCAGTCATAGAGCGGCCGGGGAGCTGTTTTTT
J gene: TRBJ2-4; D gene: TRBD1; clone size: -; V gene: TRBV23-1; CDR3 protein: CASSEDRVSKNIQYF; CDR3 DNA: TGCGCCAGCAGCGAGGACAGGGTTTCCAAAAACATTCAGTACTTC